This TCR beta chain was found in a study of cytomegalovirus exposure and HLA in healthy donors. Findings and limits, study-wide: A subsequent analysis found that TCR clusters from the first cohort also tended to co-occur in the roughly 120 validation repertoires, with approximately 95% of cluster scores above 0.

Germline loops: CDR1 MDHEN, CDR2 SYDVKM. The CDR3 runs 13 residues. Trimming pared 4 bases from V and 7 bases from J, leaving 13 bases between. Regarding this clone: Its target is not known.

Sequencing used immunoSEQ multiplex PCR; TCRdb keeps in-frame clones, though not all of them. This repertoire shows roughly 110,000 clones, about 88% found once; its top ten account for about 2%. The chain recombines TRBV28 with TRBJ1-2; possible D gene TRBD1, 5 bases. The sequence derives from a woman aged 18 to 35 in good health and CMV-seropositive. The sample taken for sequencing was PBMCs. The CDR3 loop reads CASSSGIHLGYTF. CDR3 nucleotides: TGTGCCAGCAGTTCAGGGATCCATCTTGGCTACACCTTC.